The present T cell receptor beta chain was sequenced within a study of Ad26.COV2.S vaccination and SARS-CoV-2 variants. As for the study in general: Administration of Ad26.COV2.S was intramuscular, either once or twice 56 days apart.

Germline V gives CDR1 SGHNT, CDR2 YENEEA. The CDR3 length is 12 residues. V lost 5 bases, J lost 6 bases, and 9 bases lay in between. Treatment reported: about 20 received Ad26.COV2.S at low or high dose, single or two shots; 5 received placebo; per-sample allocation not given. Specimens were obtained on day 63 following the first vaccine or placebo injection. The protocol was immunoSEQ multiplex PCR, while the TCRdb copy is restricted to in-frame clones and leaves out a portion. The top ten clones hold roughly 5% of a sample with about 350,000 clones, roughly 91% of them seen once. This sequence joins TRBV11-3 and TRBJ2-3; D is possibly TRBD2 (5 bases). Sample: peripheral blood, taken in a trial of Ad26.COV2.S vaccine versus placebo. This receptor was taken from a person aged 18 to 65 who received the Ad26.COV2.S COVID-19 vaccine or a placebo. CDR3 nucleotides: TGTGCCAGCAGCCTGCCGGGGGATACGCAGTATTTT. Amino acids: CASSLPGDTQYF.